This T cell receptor beta chain was documented in a study of blood T cell repertoires in COVID-19. This clone was detected only once. The junction had 14 bases not matched to a gene; V was cut back by 0 bases and J by 6 bases. The germline V gene encodes CDR1 SGDLS and CDR2 YYNGEE. The CDR3 is 18 amino acids. As originally analysed: From reference gene primer amplification, estimates of nucleated cell counts were derived. Using immunoSEQ multiplex PCR, the repertoire was profiled, and TCRdb retains in-frame clones only, with some absent. V, J and clone size are taken as reported in that table, and D and trimming were inferred from the DNA itself. The data contain 120,000 or so clones, 85% to 90% of them singletons.

Sequenced input: peripheral blood. This clonotype was obtained from an elderly man with active or convalescent COVID-19. The rearrangement uses TRBV9 and TRBJ2-2, with 7 bases matching TRBD2. The CDR3 reads CASSVVLDPGGSPGELFF. CDR3 bases: TGTGCCAGCAGCGTAGTCCTCGATCCGGGGGGTTCCCCCGGGGAGCTGTTTTTT. Full variable domain (rest looked up from reference TRBV9 and TRBJ2-2): DSGVTQTPKHLITATGQRVTLRCSPRSGDLSVYWYQQSLDQGLQFLIQYYNGEERAKGNILERFSAQQFPDLHSELNLSSLELGDSALYFCASSVVLDPGGSPGELFFGEGSRLTVL.